This T cell receptor beta chain was observed in a study of T cell responses to AZD1222 COVID-19 vaccine. Germline-derived CDR1 and CDR2 are SGHRS and YFSETQ. The CDR3 is 14 residues long. The V and J ends lost 1 base and 10 bases respectively, with 17 bases between them. Some clones are missing from TCRdb's copy, which holds only in-frame ones; the method was immunoSEQ multiplex PCR. Here the sample spans 200,000 or so clones, 80% to 95% being singletons. The clonotype comes from an adult who received the AZD1222 COVID-19 vaccine. This sequence joins TRBV5-1 and TRBJ1-1, with D possibly matching TRBD1 (5 bases). The input for sequencing was peripheral blood, taken 28 days after the second AZD1222 dose. In DNA, the CDR3 is TGCGCCAGCAGCTTGTGGACAAGCACCGACGGAGCTTTCTTT. It is translated as CASSLWTSTDGAFF.